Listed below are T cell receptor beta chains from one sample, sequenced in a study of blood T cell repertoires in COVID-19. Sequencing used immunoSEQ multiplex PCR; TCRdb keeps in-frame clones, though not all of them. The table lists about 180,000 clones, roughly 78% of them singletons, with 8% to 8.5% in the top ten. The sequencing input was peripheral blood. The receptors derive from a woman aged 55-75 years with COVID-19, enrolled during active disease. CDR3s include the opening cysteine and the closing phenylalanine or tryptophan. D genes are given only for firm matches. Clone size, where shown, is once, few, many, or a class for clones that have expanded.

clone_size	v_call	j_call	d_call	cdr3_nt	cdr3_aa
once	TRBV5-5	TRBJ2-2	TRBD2	TGTGCCAGCAGCGGGACTAGCGGCACCGGGGAGCTGTTTTTT	CASSGTSGTGELFF
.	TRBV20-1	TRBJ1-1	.	TGCAGTGCCGGGTTAGCGGAGAAAGCTTTCTTT	CSAGLAEKAFF
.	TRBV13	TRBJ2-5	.	TGTGCCAGCAGCTTAGGGACAGCAATAGAAGAGACCCAGTACTTC	CASSLGTAIEETQYF
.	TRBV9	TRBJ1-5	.	TGTGCCAGCAGCCCCGACATGTATCAGCCCCAGCATTTT	CASSPDMYQPQHF
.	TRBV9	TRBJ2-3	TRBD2	TGTGCCAGCAGCGTGGGTAGCGGGATTGATACGCAGTATTTT	CASSVGSGIDTQYF
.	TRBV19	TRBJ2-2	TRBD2	TGTGCCACCTTAGCCGGGACTAGCACCGGGGAGCTGTTTTTT	CATLAGTSTGELFF
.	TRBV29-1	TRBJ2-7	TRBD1	TGCAGCGTTGGACAGGGACAATACTACGAGCAGTACTTC	CSVGQGQYYEQYF
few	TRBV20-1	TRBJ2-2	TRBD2	TGCAGTGCTAGTAGGCCGCGGCTAGCGGGAGCAGGAACCGGGGAGCTGTTTTTT	CSASRPRLAGAGTGELFF
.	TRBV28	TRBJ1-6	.	TGTGCCAGCAGCCCCCCCCTAGGACGTGGCGGGAATTCACCCCTCCACTTT	CASSPPLGRGGNSPLHF
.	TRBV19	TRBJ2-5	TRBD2	TGTGCCAGTAGTACCCGGGTTAGCGGGATACAAGAGACCCAGTACTTC	CASSTRVSGIQETQYF
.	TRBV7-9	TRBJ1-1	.	TGTGCCAGCAGCTTAGCGTTGGGGGCGCCCAACACTGAAGCTTTCTTT	CASSLALGAPNTEAFF
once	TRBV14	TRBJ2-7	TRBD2	TGTGCCAGCAGCCGGTTACTTGCACCGGGGGGGGAGCAGTACTTC	CASSRLLAPGGEQYF
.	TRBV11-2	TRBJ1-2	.	TGTGCCAGCAATTCAGGGCAGGGGAGCTATGGCTACACCTTC	CASNSGQGSYGYTF
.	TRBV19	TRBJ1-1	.	TGTGCCAGTAGTATATCGGGTGCGGGCACTGAAGCTTTCTTT	CASSISGAGTEAFF
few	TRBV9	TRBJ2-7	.	TGTGCCAGCAGCGAGGATGGGGGCGGTCCCTACGAGCAGTACTTC	CASSEDGGGPYEQYF
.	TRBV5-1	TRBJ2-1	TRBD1	TGCGCCAGCAGCGTCCAGACAGGGGGCAATGAGCAGTTCTTC	CASSVQTGGNEQFF
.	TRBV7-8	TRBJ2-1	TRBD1	TGTGCCAGCAGCTTAGCGTCCCCCCTGAGACCCGGGACAGGGCCCTACAATGAGCAGTTCTTC	CASSLASPLRPGTGPYNEQFF
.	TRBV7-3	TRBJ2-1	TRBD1	TGTGCCAGCAGGTCAAGGACAGGTCTCTCCTACAATGAGCAGTTCTTC	CASRSRTGLSYNEQFF
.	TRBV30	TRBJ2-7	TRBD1	TGTGCCTGGGCTATGACAGGGGGCGCACTTTACGAGCAGTACTTC	CAWAMTGGALYEQYF
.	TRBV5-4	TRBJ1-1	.	TGTGCCAGCAGCCCTGTCGGGGGTTGGGGGACTGAAGCTTTCTTT	CASSPVGGWGTEAFF
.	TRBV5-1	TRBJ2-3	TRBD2	TGCGCCAGCAGTCAGGGGACTAGCGGGACGGATACGCAGTATTTT	CASSQGTSGTDTQYF
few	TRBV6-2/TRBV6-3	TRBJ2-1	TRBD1	TGTGCCAGCAGTTCTCCGGCGGGACAGGCTGACAATGAGCAGTTCTTC	CASSSPAGQADNEQFF
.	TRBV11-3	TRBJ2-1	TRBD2	TGTGCCAGCAGCATGGGACTAGCGGGAAATGAGCAGTTCTTC	CASSMGLAGNEQFF
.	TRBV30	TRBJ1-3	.	TGTGCCTGGAGCCCTGGCCTCTCTGGAAACACCATATATTTT	CAWSPGLSGNTIYF
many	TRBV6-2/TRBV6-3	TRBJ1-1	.	TGTGCCAGCAGTTACTCGGCCTCCCGGGGCACTGAAGCTTTCTTT	CASSYSASRGTEAFF
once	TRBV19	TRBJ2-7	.	TGTGCCAGTAGTACACCGGACAGAAACGAGCAGTACTTC	CASSTPDRNEQYF
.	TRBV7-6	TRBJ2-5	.	TGTGCCAGCAGCTTATCAGGCCAAGAGACCCAGTACTTC	CASSLSGQETQYF